This T cell receptor beta chain was profiled in a study of T cell responses to AZD1222 COVID-19 vaccine. The protocol was immunoSEQ multiplex PCR, while the TCRdb copy is restricted to in-frame clones and leaves out a portion. The sample lists about 84,000 clones; about nine tenths were seen once. Study-wide results and limits: Samples come after the peak T cell response, not at day 14. Spike-specific TCR breadth and depth were elevated following two AZD1222 doses.

Doses given second, at about 4 or about 12 weeks, were pooled. In regard to this clone: Its antigen remains unknown.

The CDR3 extends over 17 amino acids. V lost 5 bases to trimming and J lost 3 bases; unmatched junction nucleotides: 13. Germline V lookup: CDR1 MNHEY, CDR2 SMNVEV (reference sequence). Sample: peripheral blood, taken 28 days after the second AZD1222 dose. The chain combines TRBV27 with TRBJ1-2; 9 bases match TRBD1. The receptor was derived from an adult who received the AZD1222 COVID-19 vaccine. The CDR3 DNA sequence: TGTGCCAGCAGTACCAGACAGGGGGTTTTGGTTGACTATGGCTACACCTTC. Protein sequence: CASSTRQGVLVDYGYTF.